The 13 T cell receptor beta chains given below trace back to one sample, sequenced in a study of blood T cell repertoires in COVID-19 (dated by TCRdb to 2019 to 2021). Library construction relied on the immunoSEQ multiplex PCR assay. The table was pulled from immuneACCESS by TCRdb, which kept in-frame rearrangements only. Such tables lose some clones; where checked, under half of the loss comes from unresolved V genes, and the rest has no known cause. Recorded for this sample are tens of thousands of clones; under 70% of them occurred a single time. Roughly 10% of the sample is taken by the ten largest. The specimen sequenced was peripheral blood. The receptors derive from a woman in her sixties or seventies with acute or convalescent COVID-19.

The table lists this clone with many counts. The rearrangement links TRBV6-5 to TRBJ2-7; TRBD1 aligns across 10 bases. This CDR3 is 14 amino acids long. CDR1 MNHEY and CDR2 SVGAGI come from the germline V gene. Germline trimming cut 5 bases from V and 7 bases from J; bases unmatched to any gene: 8. CDR3 sequence reads: CASSLGQGVGEQYF. The CDR3 region has the DNA TGTGCCAGCAGTCTCGGACAGGGGGTGGGTGAGCAGTACTTC.

The rearrangement links TRBV7-9 to TRBJ1-1; 9 nucleotides line up with TRBD1. This CDR3 is 14 amino acids long. The germline V gene encodes CDR1 SEHNR and CDR2 FQNEAQ (reference sequence). After removal of 5 bases from V and 4 bases from J, the junction contained 5 bases not matched to a gene. The CDR3 region is CASSTGQGSTEAFF. As DNA, the CDR3 is TGTGCCAGCAGCACCGGACAGGGGAGCACTGAAGCTTTCTTT.

The chain uses TRBV19 and TRBJ2-7; D might be TRBD1 (5 bases). Trimming removed 6 bases at V and 2 bases at J, with 17 bases between. Germline CDR1 and CDR2: LNHDA and SQIVND (reference sequence). This CDR3 has 15 residues. The CDR3 bases are TGTGCCAGTAGGTCAGGACATCAACCAGCCTACGAGCAGTACTTC. Amino acids: CASRSGHQPAYEQYF.

The chain links TRBV6-5 to TRBJ1-2, with D hard to call. The length of the CDR3 is 13 residues. Germline values: CDR1 MNHEY, CDR2 SVGAGI. Trimming stripped 6 bases from V and 6 bases from J, with 14 bases between. CDR3 amino acids: CASRGPDYNGYTF. The CDR3 nucleotides read TGTGCCAGCAGGGGCCCGGACTATAATGGCTACACCTTC.

This clone was seen once. The genes are TRBV6-1 and TRBJ1-5, with a tentative D call TRBD1 (5 bases). V lost 1 base, J lost 6 bases, and 10 bases lay in between. CDR1 and CDR2 from the germline V gene are MNHNS and SASEGT. There are 14 residues in the CDR3. CDR3 loop: CASSEDAGAQPQHF. CDR3 in DNA: TGTGCCAGCAGTGAAGATGCTGGGGCTCAGCCCCAGCATTTT.

The V and J genes are TRBV4-1 and TRBJ2-5, with 8 bases fitting TRBD2. V lost 2 bases and J lost 2; bases outside the gene matches: 16. CDR3 length: 19 residues. Germline loops: CDR1 MGHRA, CDR2 YSYEKL. The CDR3 loop reads CASSQTPLGRGVPQETQYF. The CDR3 nucleotides read TGCGCCAGCAGCCAAACACCGTTGGGGCGGGGGGTACCACAAGAGACCCAGTACTTC.

CDR3 sequence: CASSLNLAASYEQYF. CDR3 nucleotide sequence: TGTGCCAGCAGCTTAAATTTGGCGGCCTCCTACGAGCAGTACTTC. The chain carries TRBV11-3 and TRBJ2-7; D gene ambiguous. V was pared by 2 bases and J by 0 bases, with 11 bases between. The CDR3 is 15 amino acids. Germline V gene data show CDR1 as SGHNT and CDR2 as YENEEA.

The chain joins TRBV5-4 to TRBJ1-1; TRBD1 aligns across 7 bases. J gave up 2 bases and V 0 bases, and 4 bases lay outside the gene matches. The CDR3 consists of 15 residues. Germline V gene sequence: CDR1 SGHNT, CDR2 YYREEE (reference sequence). The CDR3, as DNA: TGTGCCAGCAGCTTGGTTGGGACAGCTAACACTGAAGCTTTCTTT. The encoded protein is CASSLVGTANTEAFF. The full variable domain, its missing parts supplied by reference TRBV5-4 and TRBJ1-1, is ETGVTQSPTHLIKTRGQQVTLRCSSQSGHNTVSWYQQALGQGPQFIFQYYREEENGRGNFPPRFSGLQFPNYSSELNVNALELDDSALYLCASSLVGTANTEAFFGQGTRLTVV.

The V and J genes are TRBV27 and TRBJ2-5; D not certain. The V end lost 3 bases, the J end lost 4 bases, and 15 bases lay between the germline ends. Germline V gives CDR1 MNHEY, CDR2 SMNVEV (reference sequence). The CDR3 sequence is 15 residues long. The chain's CDR3 is CASSFQRRPLETQYF. DNA of the CDR3: TGTGCCAGCAGTTTTCAGCGAAGGCCTTTAGAGACCCAGTACTTC.

The chain couples TRBV18 to TRBJ1-1; D ambiguous. Trimming pared 2 bases from V and 2 bases from J, leaving 3 bases between. The CDR3 loop spans 12 amino acids. Germline lookup yields CDR1 KGHSH and CDR2 LQKENI. The chain's CDR3 is CASSPLNTEAFF. CDR3 nucleotide sequence: TGTGCCAGCTCACCATTAAACACTGAAGCTTTCTTT. The whole variable domain, remainder taken from reference TRBV18 and TRBJ1-1, is NAGVMQNPRHLVRRRGQEARLRCSPMKGHSHVYWYRQLPEEGLKFMVYLQKENIIDESGMPKERFSAEFPKEGPSILRIQQVVRGDSAAYFCASSPLNTEAFFGQGTRLTVV.

This chain links TRBV11-2 with TRBJ2-1; TRBD2 matches 9 bases. Germline CDR1 reads SGHAT; CDR2 reads FQNNGV. This CDR3 is 13 amino acids long. V lost 4 bases to trimming and J lost 14 bases; unmatched junction nucleotides: 9. This CDR3 reads CASSSRRAGGEFF. DNA for the CDR3: TGTGCCAGCAGCTCCCGAAGAGCGGGGGGAGAGTTCTTC.

The chain uses TRBV4-1 and TRBJ2-1; no reliable D call. Germline CDR1 and CDR2: MGHRA and YSYEKL. The CDR3 has 13 amino acids. V shed 0 bases and J shed 7 bases, with 7 bases lying between them. The CDR3 region is CASSQERVNEQFF. DNA of the CDR3: TGCGCCAGCAGCCAAGAACGGGTAAATGAGCAGTTCTTC.

CDR3 in DNA: TGTGCCACCAGTGACCCAAGTATGTCGGGTAGTCAGCCCCAGCATTTT. Its protein product is CATSDPSMSGSQPQHF. The V and J genes are TRBV24-1 and TRBJ1-5; the D is unclear. V was clipped by 4 bases and J by 6 bases, with 18 bases between them. CDR3 length equals 16 residues. From germline, CDR1 is KGHDR and CDR2 SFDVKD.